This T cell receptor beta chain derives from a study of graft-versus-host responses after intestinal transplantation. The CDR3 consists of 15 residues. V gave up 4 bases and J gave up 8 bases; unmatched junction bases: 9. Germline-derived CDR1 and CDR2 are SGHDT and YYEEEE. Concerning this clone itself: Its antigen is still unknown.

Generated by immunoSEQ multiplex PCR, the TCRdb table keeps only in-frame clones and is missing some. The sample records 70,000 to 95,000 clones, around 93% being singletons. The receptor was derived from a human donor who was the organ donor for an intestinal transplant. This chain links TRBV5-6 with TRBJ1-4; 9 nucleotides match TRBD1. Material: unstimulated CD8+ T cells sorted from spleen or lymph node cells, obtained before transplant. Here the CDR3 reads CASSPLTGGEEKLFF. CDR3 in DNA: TGTGCCAGCAGCCCATTGACAGGGGGTGAGGAAAAACTGTTTTTT.